This T cell receptor beta chain was captured in a study of blood T cell repertoires in COVID-19. Overall study: Specimens from acute and convalescent COVID-19 originated in the United States, Italy and Spain.

Clones were sequenced by immunoSEQ multiplex PCR, and TCRdb holds only the in-frame ones, with some missing. The sample records about 100,000 clones, around 86% being singletons. The CDR3 consists of 14 residues. V was pared by 6 bases and J by 2 bases, with 7 bases of the junction left unmatched. The germline CDR1 and CDR2 sequences are WSHSY and SAAADI. Participants spanned ages about 18 to 95 years and resided in roughly 26 US areas. Cohorts were based on clinical histories the participants reported. In Cohort 3, a recovered donor had either two negative PCRs, clearance, or symptom resolution. Sequenced: PBMCs or T cells enriched from blood (not recorded which). This clonotype was sampled from a woman aged 45-59 years who had recovered from COVID-19. The chain recombines TRBV10-2 with TRBJ2-7; 7 bases fit TRBD1. CDR3 in amino acids: CASRTDRVPYEQYF. DNA of the CDR3: TGCGCCAGCAGGACAGACAGGGTTCCCTACGAGCAGTACTTC.